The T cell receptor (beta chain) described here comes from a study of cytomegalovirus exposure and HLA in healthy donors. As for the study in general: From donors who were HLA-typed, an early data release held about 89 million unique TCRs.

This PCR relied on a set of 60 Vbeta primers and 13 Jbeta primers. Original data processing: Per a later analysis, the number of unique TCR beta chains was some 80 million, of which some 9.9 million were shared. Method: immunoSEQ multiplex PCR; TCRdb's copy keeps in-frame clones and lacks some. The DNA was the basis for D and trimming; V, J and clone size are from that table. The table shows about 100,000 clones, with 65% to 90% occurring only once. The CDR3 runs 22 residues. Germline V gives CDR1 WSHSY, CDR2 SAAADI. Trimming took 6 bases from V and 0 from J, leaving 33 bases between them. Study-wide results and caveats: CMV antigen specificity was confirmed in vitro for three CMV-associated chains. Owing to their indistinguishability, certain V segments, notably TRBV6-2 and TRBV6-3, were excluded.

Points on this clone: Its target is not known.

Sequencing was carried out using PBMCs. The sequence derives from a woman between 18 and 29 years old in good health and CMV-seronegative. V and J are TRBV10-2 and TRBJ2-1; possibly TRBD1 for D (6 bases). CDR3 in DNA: TGCGCCAGCAGGGGGCCCGGGGACACCCCCCCCAAGCACCTGAGCTCCTACAATGAGCAGTTCTTC. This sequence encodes CASRGPGDTPPKHLSSYNEQFF.